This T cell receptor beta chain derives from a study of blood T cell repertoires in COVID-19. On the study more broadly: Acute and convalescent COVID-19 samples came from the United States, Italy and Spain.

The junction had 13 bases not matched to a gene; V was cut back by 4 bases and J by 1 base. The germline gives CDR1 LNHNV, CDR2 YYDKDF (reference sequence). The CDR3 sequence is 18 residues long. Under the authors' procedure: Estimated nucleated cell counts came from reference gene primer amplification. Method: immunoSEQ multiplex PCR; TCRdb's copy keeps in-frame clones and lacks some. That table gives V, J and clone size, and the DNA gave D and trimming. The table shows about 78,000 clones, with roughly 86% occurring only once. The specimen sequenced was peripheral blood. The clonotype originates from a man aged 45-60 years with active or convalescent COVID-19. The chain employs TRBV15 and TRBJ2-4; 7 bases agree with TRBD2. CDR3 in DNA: TGTGCCACCAGCACACGAACCTTACTAGCGTCGGCCAAAAACATTCAGTACTTC. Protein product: CATSTRTLLASAKNIQYF. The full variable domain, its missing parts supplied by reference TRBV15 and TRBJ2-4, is DAMVIQNPRYQVTQFGKPVTLSCSQTLNHNVMYWYQQKSSQAPKLLFHYYDKDFNNEADTPDNFQSRRPNTSFCFLDIRSPGLGDTAMYLCATSTRTLLASAKNIQYFGAGTRLSVL.